This TCR beta chain was observed in a study of shared clonotypes between healthy human individuals. The wider study: Per donor, three plates held CD4 naive cells, three held CD4 memory, two held CD8 naive and one held CD8 memory. Findings and caveats of the study: Naive CD4 clonotypes overlapped across a handful of donors at around 5%. Larger estimated richness was generally recorded for naive subsets relative to memory subsets.

The CDR3 spans 14 residues. From germline, CDR1 is MNHNS and CDR2 SASEGT. Trimming shortened V by 6 bases and J by 7 bases, and 15 bases separated the two germline ends. Generated by immunoSEQ multiplex PCR, the TCRdb table keeps only in-frame clones and is missing some. Of approximately 1.5 million clones in the sample, 95% to 99% were seen once. To note about this clone: What it binds is unknown.

Memory CD4+ cells were the fraction left after CD45RA+ naive selection. This chain joins TRBV6-1 and TRBJ1-4, with D perhaps TRBD1 (5 bases). Sample: naive CD4+ T cells sorted from blood. Regarding subset: CD45RA+ positively selected. The clonotype comes from a man younger than 45 in good health. CDR3 bases: TGTGCCAGCAGACCCCAGCCCCAGGGTGAAAAACTGTTTTTT. It encodes CASRPQPQGEKLFF.